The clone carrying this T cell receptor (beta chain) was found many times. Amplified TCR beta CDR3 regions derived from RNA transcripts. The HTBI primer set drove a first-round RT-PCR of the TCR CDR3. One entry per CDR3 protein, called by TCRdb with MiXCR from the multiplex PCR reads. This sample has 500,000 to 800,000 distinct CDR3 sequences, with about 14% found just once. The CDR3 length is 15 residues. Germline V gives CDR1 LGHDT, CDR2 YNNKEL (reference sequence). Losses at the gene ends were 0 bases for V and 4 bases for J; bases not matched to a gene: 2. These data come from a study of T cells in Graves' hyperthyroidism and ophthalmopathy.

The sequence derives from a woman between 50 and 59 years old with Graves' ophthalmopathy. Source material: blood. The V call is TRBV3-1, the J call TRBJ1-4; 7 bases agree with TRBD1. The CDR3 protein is CASSQEDRLNEKLFF. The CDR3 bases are TGTGCCAGCAGCCAAGAGGACAGGCTTAATGAAAAACTGTTTTTT.